This T cell receptor (beta chain) was sequenced for a study of blood T cells in healthy people across ages. Findings and limits, study-wide: Any changes in expanded clonotypes were possibly confounded, as donor CMV status remained unknown. Per million T cells, the diversity of TCR beta decreased roughly linearly as age advanced.

The second PCR ran about 6 to 12 cycles with a sample-barcoded 5' primer and J-beta primers. TCRdb passed the 5' RACE reads through MiXCR, listing each CDR3 protein once. The sample carries some 1.4 million distinct CDR3 sequences, 35% to 45% recorded once. Turning to this clonotype: As yet, its antigen is unknown.

CDR3 length: 14 amino acids. The sequenced sample was blood. This chain connects TRBV21-1 to TRBJ2-5; the tabulated D call, TRBD2, remains unverified against the DNA. TRBV21-1 is a pseudogene locus. The TCR comes from a young woman in good health. The CDR3 spells CASQLAEPKETQYF. The CDR3 DNA follows: TGTGCCAGCCAACTAGCGGAGCCCAAAGAGACCCAGTACTTC.